The clone carrying this TCR beta chain was picked up many times. Its antigen is unidentified. The authors built TCR beta libraries using iRepertoire HTBI primers and Arm-PCR of CDR3 regions. TCRdb re-called the multiplex PCR reads through MiXCR, storing one row per CDR3 protein. The sample has 360,000 or so distinct CDR3 sequences, under 20% seen once. This sample is part of a study of regulatory T cells in long-lasting Graves disease. The study, taken as a whole, reports: Peripheral blood, not thyroid tissue, was the sole material studied.

Trimming shortened V by 8 bases and J by 0 bases, and 14 bases separated the two germline ends. The length of the CDR3 is 15 residues. Germline assignment: CDR1 SNHLY and CDR2 FYNNEI. Time point defined: newly diagnosed GD, antithyroid drugs for less than 3 months. PBMC-derived RNA was used for the TCR library. The same data also contributed to another study, on T cells in Graves' hyperthyroidism and ophthalmopathy. That source notes: HTBI primers were the set used in a first-round RT-PCR of the TCR CDR3. Blood also contained most expanded thyroid clonotypes above 0.001.

The sample consisted of peripheral blood mononuclear cells (PBMCs), taken at new diagnosis, from a patient treated with antithyroid drugs. The clonotype comes from a woman between 18 and 29 years old with Graves disease. V and J are TRBV2 and TRBJ2-4; possible D gene TRBD1, 6 bases. The chain's CDR3 is CASFAGVGAKNIQYF. DNA of the CDR3: TGTGCCAGCTTCGCAGGGGTGGGAGCCAAAAACATTCAGTACTTC.